The 17 T cell receptor beta chains below all came from one sample that was sequenced in a study of blood T cells in healthy people across ages. PCR was performed a second time for roughly 7 to 12 cycles using a sample-barcoded 5' primer and a J-beta primer mix. TCRdb processed the 5' RACE reads anew with MiXCR; each CDR3 protein has one entry. The sample has about 1.5 million distinct CDR3 sequences; about 45% are singletons. Sequencing was carried out using blood. These receptor sequences come from a woman in her late teens or twenties in good health.

This chain links TRBV6-5 with TRBJ1-5; perhaps TRBD1 as D (5 bases). CDR3 length equals 16 residues. CDR1 and CDR2 (germline): MNHEY, SVGAGI. Trimming shortened V by 2 bases and J by 3 bases, and 14 bases separated the two germline ends. The CDR3 DNA sequence: TGTGCCAGCAGTTACAGGAAGAGGGGCCCCAATCAGCCCCAGCATTTT. Translating it yields CASSYRKRGPNQPQHF.

The V gene is TRBV29-1, the J gene TRBJ1-2, with TRBD1 matching 8 bases. V trimming: 7 bases; J trimming: 6 bases; junction bases outside the gene matches: 7. This CDR3 is built from 12 residues. Per the germline V gene, CDR1 is SQVTM and CDR2 is ANQGSEA. The CDR3 here is CSAPTGDDGYTF. CDR3 nucleotide sequence: TGCAGCGCTCCGACAGGGGACGATGGCTACACCTTC.

The V call is TRBV6-5, the J call TRBJ1-2, with 8 bases that match TRBD1. The ends lost 8 bases at V and 5 bases at J; junction bases unmatched: 7. The CDR3 length is 13 residues. The germline V gene encodes CDR1 MNHEY and CDR2 SVGAGI. CDR3 amino acids: CASRYDRGYGYTF. CDR3 DNA sequence: TGTGCCAGCCGCTATGACAGGGGATATGGCTACACCTTC.

This clonotype was counted at least ten times. This sequence joins TRBV29-1 and TRBJ2-5, with TRBD2 identical over 8 bases. Looked up from germline, CDR1 is SQVTM and CDR2 is ANQGSEA. The CDR3 loop spans 11 amino acids. CDR3 nucleotide sequence: TGCAGTAGCGGGAATTTAGAGACCCAGTACTTC. It is translated as CSSGNLETQYF.

The chain combines TRBV4-1 with TRBJ1-1; 7 nucleotides align to TRBD1. The CDR3 is 15 amino acids. V gave up 4 bases and J gave up 0 bases; unmatched junction bases: 5. In germline, CDR1 is MGHRA, CDR2 YSYEKL. DNA of the CDR3: TGCGCCAGCAGCCCAGGGGGTTACCTGAACACTGAAGCTTTCTTT. This sequence encodes CASSPGGYLNTEAFF.

This clonotype appeared a few times. This chain links TRBV27 with TRBJ1-2; TRBD1 matches at 9 bases. The junction had 4 bases not matched to a gene; V was cut back by 7 bases and J by 4 bases. Germline assignment: CDR1 MNHEY and CDR2 SMNVEV (reference sequence). The CDR3 has 13 amino acids. CDR3 DNA sequence: TGTGCCAGCATTACAGGGGGCGGCTATGGCTACACCTTC. Protein product: CASITGGGYGYTF.

This clonotype was seen a few times. The chain has TRBV6-5 and TRBJ2-4; TRBD1 aligns across 10 bases. The CDR3 spans 14 residues. The ends lost 4 bases at V and 7 bases at J; junction bases unmatched: 4. CDR1 and CDR2 from the germline V gene are MNHEY and SVGAGI. In DNA form, the CDR3 reads TGTGCCAGCAGTTTTGACAGGGGGCCGAACATTCAGTACTTC. As protein: CASSFDRGPNIQYF.

The rearrangement uses TRBV7-6 and TRBJ2-3, with TRBD1 identical over 9 bases. CDR1 SGHVS and CDR2 FNYEAQ come from the germline V gene. CDR3 size: 15 residues. V lost 5 bases to trimming and J lost 4 bases; unmatched junction nucleotides: 7. For the CDR3, the DNA is TGTGCCAGCAGCCAAGAACAGGGGGCCCCAGATACGCAGTATTTT. Its translation is CASSQEQGAPDTQYF.

This chain uses TRBV20-1 with TRBJ1-2; TRBD1 agrees at 11 bases. The CDR3 is 14 residues long. With V trimmed by 6 bases and J by 2 bases, 5 bases remained unmatched. Germline V gene lookup returns CDR1 DFQATT and CDR2 SNEGSKA (reference sequence). CDR3 residues: CSADRDRGNYGYTF. In DNA, the CDR3 is TGCAGTGCAGACCGGGACAGGGGGAACTATGGCTACACCTTC.

This clonotype was recorded only once. The V call is TRBV9, the J call TRBJ1-1, with D unclear. Germline loops: CDR1 SGDLS, CDR2 YYNGEE. The CDR3 spans 13 residues. V was shortened by 3 bases and J by 1 base, with 7 bases between the two germline ends. CDR3 nucleotides: TGTGCCAGCAGCGCCTACGGGAACACTGAAGCTTTCTTT. Translated: CASSAYGNTEAFF.

CDR3 DNA: TGTGCCAGCAGCTTATTAGCGGGGTATAATGAAAAACTGTTTTTT. Encoded protein: CASSLLAGYNEKLFF. The V gene is TRBV7-2, the J gene TRBJ1-4; no firm D call. The V end was cut by 2 bases, the J end by 4 bases, with 11 bases between. The CDR3 has 15 amino acids. Germline CDR1 is SGHTA and CDR2 is FQGNSA.

The genes are TRBV10-2 and TRBJ2-3, with a weak D call TRBD1 (8 bases). Germline CDR1 reads WSHSY; CDR2 reads SAAADI. The CDR3 is 12 residues long. Trimming shortened V by 7 bases and J by 14 bases, and 19 bases separated the two germline ends. The CDR3 sequence: CASKDREGYAYF. In DNA form, the CDR3 reads TGCGCCAGCAAGGACAGGGAGGGATACGCGTATTTT.

Note on this clonotype: The junction shows a germline mismatch at one end, possibly a read error. V usage is TRBV27 and J usage is TRBJ2-1; TRBD1 agrees at 7 bases. The CDR3 covers 14 residues. Germline-derived CDR1 and CDR2 are MNHEY and SMNVEV (reference sequence). CDR3 DNA sequence: TGTACCAGCAGTCTACAGGGGAGTGGAGATGAGCAGTTCTTC. Encoded protein: CTSSLQGSGDEQFF.

The V call is TRBV11-2, the J call TRBJ1-4; 9 positions match TRBD1. CDR1 is SGHAT and CDR2 is FQNNGV in the germline V gene. The CDR3 runs to 15 residues. V shed 5 bases and J 7 bases; nucleotides not matched to a gene: 8. CDR3 residues: CASSIPTGGSEKLFF. The CDR3 region has the DNA TGTGCCAGCAGCATACCGACAGGGGGTAGTGAAAAACTGTTTTTT.

The rearrangement links TRBV29-1 to TRBJ2-3; perhaps TRBD1 as D (6 bases). The V end was cut by 6 bases, the J end by 1 base, with 14 bases between. This CDR3 comprises 14 residues. Looked up from germline, CDR1 is SQVTM and CDR2 is ANQGSEA. The CDR3 reads CSVRGRGGTDTQYF. CDR3 bases: TGCAGCGTCAGGGGCCGAGGGGGCACAGATACGCAGTATTTT.

This clonotype was observed a handful of times. V usage is TRBV4-1 and J usage is TRBJ1-5; D gene uncertain. Between the trimmed V and J ends, which lost 3 bases and 7 bases, there was a span of 10 bases. Per germline, CDR1 MGHRA and CDR2 YSYEKL. The CDR3 has 13 residues. Written as DNA, the CDR3 is TGCGCCAGCAGCCATACTCTCGGACAGCCCCAGCATTTT. This gives the protein CASSHTLGQPQHF.

This clonotype was counted a few times. V gene TRBV29-1 combines with J gene TRBJ1-1; tentative D call: TRBD1 (6 bases). The CDR3 covers 13 residues. The V end lost 4 bases, the J end lost 3 bases, and 12 bases lay between the germline ends. CDR1 is SQVTM and CDR2 is ANQGSEA in the germline V gene. The CDR3 DNA reads TGCAGCGTTGTTGAGGGGGGCCACACTGAAGCTTTCTTT. It is translated as CSVVEGGHTEAFF. Combining the CDR3 with reference TRBV29-1 and TRBJ1-1 gives the whole variable domain SAVISQKPSRDICQRGTSLTIQCQVDSQVTMMFWYRQQPGQSLTLIATANQGSEATYESGFVIDKFPISRPNLTFSTLTVSNMSPEDSSIYLCSVVEGGHTEAFFGQGTRLTVV.